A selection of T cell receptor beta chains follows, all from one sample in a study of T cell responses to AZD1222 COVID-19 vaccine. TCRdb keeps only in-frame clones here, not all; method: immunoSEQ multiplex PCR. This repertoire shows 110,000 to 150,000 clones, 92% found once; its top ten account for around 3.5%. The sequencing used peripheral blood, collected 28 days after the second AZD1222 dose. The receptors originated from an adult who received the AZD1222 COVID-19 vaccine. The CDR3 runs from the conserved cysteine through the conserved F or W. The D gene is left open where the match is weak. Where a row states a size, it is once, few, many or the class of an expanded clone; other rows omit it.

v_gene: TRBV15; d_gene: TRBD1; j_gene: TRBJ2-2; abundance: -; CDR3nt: TGTGCCACCAGCAGAGAGGGACAGGGGGCCAGGGAGCTGTTTTTT; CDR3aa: CATSREGQGARELFF
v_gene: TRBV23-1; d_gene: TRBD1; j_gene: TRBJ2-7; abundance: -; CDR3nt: TGCGCCAGCAGTCGAAAACCCCCGGGACAGGGGGCTTACGAGCAGTACTTC; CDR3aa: CASSRKPPGQGAYEQYF
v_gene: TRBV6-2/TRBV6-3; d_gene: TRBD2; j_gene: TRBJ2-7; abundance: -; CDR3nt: TGTGCCAGCAGTCACCTGACTAGCGGGAGCGGGGGGACCTACGAGCAGTACTTC; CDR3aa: CASSHLTSGSGGTYEQYF
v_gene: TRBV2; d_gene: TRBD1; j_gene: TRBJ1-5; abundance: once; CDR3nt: TGTGCCAGCAGGCCTGGGACAGGCGGCAATCAGCCCCAGCATTTT; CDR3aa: CASRPGTGGNQPQHF
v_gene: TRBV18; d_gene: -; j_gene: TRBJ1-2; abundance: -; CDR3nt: TGTGCCAGCTCACCACCACATGGTATACCTAACTATGGCTACACCTTC; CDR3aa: CASSPPHGIPNYGYTF
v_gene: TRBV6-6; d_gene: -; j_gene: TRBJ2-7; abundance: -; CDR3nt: TGTGCCAGCACTTACTCAGCCACTTTCTACGAGCAGTACTTC; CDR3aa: CASTYSATFYEQYF
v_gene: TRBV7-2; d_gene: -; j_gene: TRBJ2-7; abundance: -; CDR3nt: TGTGCCAGCAGTCCCCCCTCCCGGGGCCCGTACGAGCAGTACTTC; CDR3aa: CASSPPSRGPYEQYF
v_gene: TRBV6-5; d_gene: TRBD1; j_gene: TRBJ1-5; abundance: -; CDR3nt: TGTGCCAGCGCGGCGAGGACAGGGGGCTATCAGCCCCAGCATTTT; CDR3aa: CASAARTGGYQPQHF
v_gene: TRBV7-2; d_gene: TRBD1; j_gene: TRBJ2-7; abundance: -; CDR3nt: TGTGCCAGCAGCTTAGGTGACAGGGGTTACGAGCAGTACTTC; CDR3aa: CASSLGDRGYEQYF
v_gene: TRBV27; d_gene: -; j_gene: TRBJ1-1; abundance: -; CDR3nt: TGTGCCAGGGAGGGTCTGAACACTGAAGCTTTCTTT; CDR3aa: CAREGLNTEAFF
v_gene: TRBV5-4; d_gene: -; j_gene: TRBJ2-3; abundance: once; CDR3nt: TGTGCCAGCAGCTTGGACAGCACAGATACGCAGTATTTT; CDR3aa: CASSLDSTDTQYF
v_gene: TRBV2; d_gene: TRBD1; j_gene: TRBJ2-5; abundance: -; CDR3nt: TGTGCCAGCACGGACAGGGCGGAGACCCAGTACTTC; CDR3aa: CASTDRAETQYF
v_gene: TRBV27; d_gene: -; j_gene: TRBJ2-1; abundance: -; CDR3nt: TGTGCCAGCAGCGGATACAATGAGCAGTTCTTC; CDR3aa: CASSGYNEQFF
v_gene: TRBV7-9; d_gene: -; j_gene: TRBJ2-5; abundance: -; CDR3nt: TGTGCCAGCAGCCGAGGGACCCAAGAGACCCAGTACTTC; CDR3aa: CASSRGTQETQYF
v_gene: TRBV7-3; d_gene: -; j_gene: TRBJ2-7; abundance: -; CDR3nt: TGTGCCAGCGGCGTTAGTCCGGGACTCGAGCAGTACTTC; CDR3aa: CASGVSPGLEQYF
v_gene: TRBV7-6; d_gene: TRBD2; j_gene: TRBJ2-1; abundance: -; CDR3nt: TGTGCCAGCAGCTCCATAGCGGGGGTGGGCAATGAGCAGTTCTTC; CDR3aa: CASSSIAGVGNEQFF
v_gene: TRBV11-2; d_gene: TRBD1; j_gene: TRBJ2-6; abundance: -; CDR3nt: TGTGCCAGCAGCTTAGTCGGGACAGAATACTCTGGGGCCAACGTCCTGACTTTC; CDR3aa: CASSLVGTEYSGANVLTF
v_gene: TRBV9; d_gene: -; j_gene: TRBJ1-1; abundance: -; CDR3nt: TGTGCCAGCAGCCTTGGTCTGGGGAGGGAACGGGAGGGCACTGAAGCTTTCTTT; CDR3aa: CASSLGLGREREGTEAFF
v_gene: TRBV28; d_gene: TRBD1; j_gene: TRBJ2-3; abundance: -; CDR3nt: TGTGCCAGCCGGAGGACAGGGGTTACAGATACGCAGTATTTT; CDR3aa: CASRRTGVTDTQYF
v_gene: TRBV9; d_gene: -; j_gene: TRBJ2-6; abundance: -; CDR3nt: TGTGCCAGCAATAATGGGGGGTCAGGGGCCAACGTCCTGACTTTC; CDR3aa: CASNNGGSGANVLTF
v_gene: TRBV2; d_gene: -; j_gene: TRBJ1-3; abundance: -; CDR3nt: TGTGCCATCCGAGGAGAGGGAGTTGGAAACACCATATATTTT; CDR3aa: CAIRGEGVGNTIYF
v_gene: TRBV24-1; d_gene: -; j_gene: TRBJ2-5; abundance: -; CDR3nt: TGTGCCACCAGTAGTTCGGGGACTTTATCCCTCCAAGAGACCCAGTACTTC; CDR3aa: CATSSSGTLSLQETQYF
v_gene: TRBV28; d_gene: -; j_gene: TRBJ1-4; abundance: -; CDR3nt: TGTGCCAGCAGTGATGTCCCCGTGCGTGAAAAACTGTTTTTT; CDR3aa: CASSDVPVREKLFF
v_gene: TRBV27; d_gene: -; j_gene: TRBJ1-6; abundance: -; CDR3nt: TGTGCCAGCAGGGACGGCCCCAGGAATTCACCCCTCCACTTT; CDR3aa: CASRDGPRNSPLHF
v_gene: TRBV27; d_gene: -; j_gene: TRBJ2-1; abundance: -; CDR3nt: TGTGCCAGCAGCCCCCGACGGGGAAGTAGTGGTGAGCAGTTCTTC; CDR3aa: CASSPRRGSSGEQFF
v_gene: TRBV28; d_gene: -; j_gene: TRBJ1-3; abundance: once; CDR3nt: TGTGCCAGCAGAGAAGGGGCAAGTGGAAACACCATATATTTT; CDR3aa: CASREGASGNTIYF
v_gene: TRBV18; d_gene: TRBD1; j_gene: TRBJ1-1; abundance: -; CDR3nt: TGTGCCAGCTCACCGGGACAGGGGAACACTGAAGCTTTCTTT; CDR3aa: CASSPGQGNTEAFF
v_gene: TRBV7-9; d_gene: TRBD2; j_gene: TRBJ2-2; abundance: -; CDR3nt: TGTGCCAGCAGCAGCGGGTTTGGACTAGCGGGAGGCCCGCTGAACACCGGGGAGCTGTTTTTT; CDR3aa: CASSSGFGLAGGPLNTGELFF
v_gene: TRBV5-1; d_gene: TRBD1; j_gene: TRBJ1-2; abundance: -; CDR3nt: TGCGCCAGCAGCGGCACAGGGGGGGAGAACGGCTACACCTTC; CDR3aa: CASSGTGGENGYTF
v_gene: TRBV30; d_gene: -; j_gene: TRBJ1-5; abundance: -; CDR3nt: TGTGCCTGGAGTGTAAGGGGCCTTCTAGGCCAGCCCCAGCATTTT; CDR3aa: CAWSVRGLLGQPQHF
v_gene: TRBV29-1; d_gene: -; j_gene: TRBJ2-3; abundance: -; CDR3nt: TGCAGCGCTCTAATTAGCAGAGATACGCAGTATTTT; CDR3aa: CSALISRDTQYF
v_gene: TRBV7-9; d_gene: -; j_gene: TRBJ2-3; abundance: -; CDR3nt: TGTGCCAGCAGCTTAGATGCGACTAGCACAGATACGCAGTATTTT; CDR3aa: CASSLDATSTDTQYF
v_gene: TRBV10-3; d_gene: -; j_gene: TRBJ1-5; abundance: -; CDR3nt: TGTGCCATCGCCCGGGATAGCAATCAGCCCCAGCATTTT; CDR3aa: CAIARDSNQPQHF
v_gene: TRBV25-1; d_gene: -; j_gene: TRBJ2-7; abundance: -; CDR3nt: TGTGCCAGCAGTTCCCCCGGGACCACGGGGGACGAGCAGTACTTC; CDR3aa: CASSSPGTTGDEQYF
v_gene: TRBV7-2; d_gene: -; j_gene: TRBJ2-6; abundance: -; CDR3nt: TGTGCCAGCAGTTTGGGACCCGACTCTGGGGCCAACGTCCTGACTTTC; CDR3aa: CASSLGPDSGANVLTF